Below are 22 T cell receptor beta chains sequenced from a single sample in a study of cytomegalovirus exposure and HLA in healthy donors. Vbeta (60) and Jbeta (13) primers were used in the PCR. Clones were read by immunoSEQ multiplex PCR, and TCRdb kept only the in-frame ones, dropping some. The sample includes 120,000 or so clones, over 65% of them seen just once. The source material was PBMCs. These receptors were collected from a woman aged 40 to 50 in good health and CMV-seronegative.

V and J are TRBV7-2 and TRBJ1-3; the D gene is possibly TRBD1 (5 bases). This CDR3 comprises 15 residues. Germline V gives CDR1 SGHTA, CDR2 FQGNSA. V shed 5 bases and J shed 0 bases, with 11 bases lying between them. The CDR3 region has the DNA TGTGCCAGCAGCATTGGAGGGACCTCTGGAAACACCATATATTTT. Its protein product is CASSIGGTSGNTIYF.

This chain joins TRBV5-6 and TRBJ2-7, with 10 bases lining up with TRBD1. Germline V gene lookup returns CDR1 SGHDT and CDR2 YYEEEE. J lost 5 bases, V lost 0 bases, and 5 bases had no gene match. This CDR3 is 15 amino acids long. CDR3 sequence reads: CASSLETGGADEQYF. As DNA, the CDR3 is TGTGCCAGCAGCTTGGAGACAGGGGGCGCGGACGAGCAGTACTTC. The whole variable domain, filled in from reference TRBV5-6 and TRBJ2-7, reads DAGVTQSPTHLIKTRGQQVTLRCSPKSGHDTVSWYQQALGQGPQFIFQYYEEEERQRGNFPDRFSGHQFPNYSSELNVNALLLGDSALYLCASSLETGGADEQYFGPGTRLTVT.

This clone was detected a few times. V is TRBV28 and J is TRBJ2-7; TRBD2 matches 8 bases. This CDR3 comprises 14 residues. Unmatched junction bases numbered 8, after V lost 4 bases and J lost 6 bases. Germline CDR1 reads MDHEN; CDR2 reads SYDVKM. This chain's CDR3 is CASSSPGGYREQYF. The CDR3 bases are TGTGCCAGCAGTTCCCCGGGAGGGTATCGCGAGCAGTACTTC.

The chain links TRBV2 to TRBJ2-7; a weak D match, TRBD1 (5 bases). V lost 7 bases to trimming and J lost 3 bases, with 13 bases between them. Germline CDR1 and CDR2: SNHLY and FYNNEI. The CDR3 sequence is 13 residues long. CDR3 amino acids: CASTETALYEQYF. As DNA, the CDR3 is TGTGCCAGCACGGAGACAGCCCTCTACGAGCAGTACTTC.

The genes are TRBV28 and TRBJ2-7; TRBD2 matches at 9 bases. The J segment lost 0 bases and the V segment lost 5 bases, leaving 8 bases of the junction unmatched. The CDR3 covers 16 residues. Germline CDR1 is MDHEN and CDR2 is SYDVKM. CDR3 bases: TGTGCCAGCAGTGGGGTCTGGCGGGAGGGCTCCTACGAGCAGTACTTC. This translates into CASSGVWREGSYEQYF. The entire variable domain, with the rest obtained from reference TRBV28 and TRBJ2-7, is as follows: DVKVTQSSRYLVKRTGEKVFLECVQDMDHENMFWYRQDPGLGLRLIYFSYDVKMKEKGDIPEGYSVSREKKERFSLILESASTNQTSMYLCASSGVWREGSYEQYFGPGTRLTVT.

The chain employs TRBV6-1 and TRBJ1-1, with 7 bases identical to TRBD1. The CDR3 has 12 residues. With 6 bases clipped from V and 6 bases from J, the junction kept 4 bases outside the gene matches. Germline V gene lookup returns CDR1 MNHNS and CDR2 SASEGT. DNA for the CDR3: TGTGCCAGCAGAGGGACAGTACCTGAAGCTTTCTTT. It encodes CASRGTVPEAFF.

This clone showed up just once. The rearrangement links TRBV7-6 to TRBJ2-3; 7 nucleotides agree with TRBD1. V lost 5 bases, J lost 3 bases, and 5 bases stayed unmatched. Germline values: CDR1 SGHVS, CDR2 FNYEAQ. The CDR3 has 14 amino acids. CDR3 nucleotides: TGTGCCAGCAGCCAGGACAGGCGGACAGATACGCAGTATTTT. Translated: CASSQDRRTDTQYF.

The chain carries TRBV2 and TRBJ1-2, with 9 bases aligning to TRBD1. Germline V gene data show CDR1 as SNHLY and CDR2 as FYNNEI. The junction had 7 bases not matched to a gene; V was cut back by 6 bases and J by 5 bases. This CDR3 is 14 amino acids long. In DNA, the CDR3 is TGTGCCAGCAGGGGGACAGGGATCATTTATGGCTACACCTTC. Translating gives CASRGTGIIYGYTF.

Details on this clone: Within the sample, other DNA sequences also encode this same CDR3. V gene TRBV4-2 combines with J gene TRBJ2-3; 8 nucleotides align to TRBD2. J gave up 2 bases and V 1 base, and 5 bases lay outside the gene matches. The germline V gene encodes CDR1 LGHNA and CDR2 YNFKEQ. This CDR3 is built from 16 residues. Here the CDR3 reads CASSQGQREFTDTQYF. For the CDR3, the DNA is TGTGCCAGCAGCCAAGGTCAGCGGGAGTTCACAGATACGCAGTATTTT.

The chain is built from TRBV11-2 and TRBJ2-4, with 9 bases aligning to TRBD1. CDR1 SGHAT and CDR2 FQNNGV come from the germline V gene. The CDR3 consists of 13 residues. V dropped 0 bases and J dropped 12; count of bases not matched to a gene: 3. The CDR3 DNA follows: TGTGCCAGCAGCTTAGAACAGGGGGCCAGTCAGTACTTC. This gives the protein CASSLEQGASQYF.

The chain recombines TRBV5-5 with TRBJ2-2; D perhaps matches TRBD1 (6 bases). V dropped 0 bases and J dropped 4 bases, with 7 bases sitting between them. The V gene's germline CDR1 is SGHKS and CDR2 YYEKEE (reference sequence). The CDR3 sequence is 14 residues long. This chain's CDR3 is CASSLGQATGELFF. CDR3 sequence (DNA): TGTGCCAGCAGCTTGGGACAGGCCACCGGGGAGCTGTTTTTT.

This chain links TRBV4-2 with TRBJ1-4, with TRBD1 matching 7 bases. CDR1 is LGHNA, CDR2 YNFKEQ, per germline. V lost 1 base and J lost 1; bases outside the gene matches: 6. CDR3 length equals 17 residues. The CDR3 DNA follows: TGTGCCAGCAGCCAAGGGGAAGGGGGCGTAACTAATGAAAAACTGTTTTTT. Translation gives CASSQGEGGVTNEKLFF.

The chain employs TRBV27 and TRBJ2-3, with 9 bases fitting TRBD1. J was trimmed by 3 bases and V by 4 bases; bases with no gene match: 5. Germline loops: CDR1 MNHEY, CDR2 SMNVEV (reference sequence). The CDR3 consists of 15 residues. CDR3 sequence: CASSYLTGGTDTQYF. CDR3 bases: TGTGCCAGCAGTTACCTGACAGGGGGGACAGATACGCAGTATTTT.

The chain combines TRBV4-3 with TRBJ2-3; D ambiguous. Germline values: CDR1 LGHNA, CDR2 YSLEER. The CDR3 has 11 residues. The V end lost 3 bases, the J end lost 7 bases, and 5 bases lay between the germline ends. Here the CDR3 DNA reads TGCGCCAGCAGCCATCCTTATACGCAGTATTTT. It translates to CASSHPYTQYF.

The rearrangement links TRBV7-9 to TRBJ2-5; D is possibly TRBD2 (5 bases). The germline CDR1 and CDR2 sequences are SEHNR and FQNEAQ (reference sequence). This CDR3 is 12 amino acids long. V gave up 3 bases and J gave up 4 bases, with 6 bases separating them. The CDR3: CASSFGIETQYF. The CDR3 DNA is TGTGCCAGCAGCTTCGGGATAGAGACCCAGTACTTC.

This clone was detected only once. The chain combines TRBV7-9 with TRBJ1-3; D not certain. The CDR3 length is 13 residues. The germline V gene has CDR1 SEHNR and CDR2 FQNEAQ (reference sequence). Trimming removed 1 base at V and 4 bases at J, with 5 bases between. The CDR3 spells CASSLVRGNTIYF. The DNA for the CDR3 is TGTGCCAGCAGCTTAGTACGGGGAAACACCATATATTTT.

This clone appeared a single time. The rearrangement uses TRBV27 and TRBJ2-2; tentative D call: TRBD1 (6 bases). CDR3 length: 13 residues. The ends were cut back, 1 base at V and 12 bases at J, with 12 bases in the middle. Germline V gives CDR1 MNHEY, CDR2 SMNVEV (reference sequence). CDR3 amino acids: CASSLLVRDKLFF. The CDR3 nucleotides read TGTGCCAGCAGTTTATTAGTCCGGGACAAGCTGTTTTTT.

Points on this clone: At one boundary the junction diverges from the germline segment, which might be a read error. V and J are TRBV7-9 and TRBJ1-1, with a weak D call TRBD1 (6 bases). Germline loops: CDR1 SEHNR, CDR2 FQNEAQ (reference sequence). The CDR3 runs to 14 residues. CDR3 DNA: TGTTCCAGCAGCGTCCAGGGGCCGAACACTGAAGCTTTCTTT. It encodes CSSSVQGPNTEAFF.

Only a few counts were recorded for this clone. This chain joins TRBV5-4 and TRBJ2-7; TRBD2 matches at 13 bases. The germline V gene has CDR1 SGHNT and CDR2 YYREEE (reference sequence). V was pared by 0 bases and J by 3 bases, with 6 bases of the junction left unmatched. The CDR3 length is 17 residues. This CDR3 reads CASSLVGLAGLGYEQYF. The DNA of the CDR3 is TGTGCCAGCAGCTTGGTGGGACTAGCGGGATTAGGCTACGAGCAGTACTTC. The full variable domain, its missing parts supplied by reference TRBV5-4 and TRBJ2-7, is ETGVTQSPTHLIKTRGQQVTLRCSSQSGHNTVSWYQQALGQGPQFIFQYYREEENGRGNFPPRFSGLQFPNYSSELNVNALELDDSALYLCASSLVGLAGLGYEQYFGPGTRLTVT.

The sample holds a few counts of this clone. V usage is TRBV4-1 and J usage is TRBJ1-2; no firm D call. Germline assignment: CDR1 MGHRA and CDR2 YSYEKL. With 4 bases removed from V and 4 bases from J, the gap between germline ends came to 16 bases. CDR3 length: 15 amino acids. CDR3 region: CASSRSEGGFYGYTF. The DNA for the CDR3 is TGCGCCAGCAGCCGGTCTGAGGGAGGTTTCTATGGCTACACCTTC.

This chain connects TRBV10-1 to TRBJ2-3, with D perhaps TRBD2 (5 bases). V gave up 2 bases and J gave up 0 bases, with 9 bases separating them. CDR1 WNHNN and CDR2 SYGVQD come from the germline V gene (reference sequence). The CDR3 has 15 residues. The CDR3 loop reads CASSEGLLSTDTQYF. For the CDR3, the DNA is TGCGCCAGCAGTGAGGGACTGCTTAGCACAGATACGCAGTATTTT.

This chain connects TRBV7-9 to TRBJ2-3; unclear D gene. The CDR3 loop spans 14 amino acids. Trimming cost V 5 bases and J 6 bases, with 15 bases left between them. Germline CDR1 SEHNR, CDR2 FQNEAQ (reference sequence). CDR3 in amino acids: CASSVRKSGDTQYF. CDR3 in DNA: TGTGCCAGCAGCGTCCGCAAGTCTGGCGATACGCAGTATTTT.